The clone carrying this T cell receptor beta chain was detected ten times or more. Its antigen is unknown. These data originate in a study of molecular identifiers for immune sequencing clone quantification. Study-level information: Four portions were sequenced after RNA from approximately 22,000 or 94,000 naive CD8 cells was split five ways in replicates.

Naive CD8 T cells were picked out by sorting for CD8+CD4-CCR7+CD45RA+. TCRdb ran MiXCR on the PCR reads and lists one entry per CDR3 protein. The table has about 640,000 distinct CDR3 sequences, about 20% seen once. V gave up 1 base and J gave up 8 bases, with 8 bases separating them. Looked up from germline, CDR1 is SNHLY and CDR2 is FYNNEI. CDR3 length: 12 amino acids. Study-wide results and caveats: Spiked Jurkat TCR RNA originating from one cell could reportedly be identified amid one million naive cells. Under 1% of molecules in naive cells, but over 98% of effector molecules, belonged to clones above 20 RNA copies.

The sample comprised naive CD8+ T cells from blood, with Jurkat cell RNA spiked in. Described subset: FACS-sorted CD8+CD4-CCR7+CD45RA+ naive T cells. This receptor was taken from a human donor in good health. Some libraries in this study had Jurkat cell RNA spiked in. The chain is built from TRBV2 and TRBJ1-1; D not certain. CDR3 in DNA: TGTGCCAGCAGTGAAGGGACCCCGGAAGCTTTCTTT. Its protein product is CASSEGTPEAFF. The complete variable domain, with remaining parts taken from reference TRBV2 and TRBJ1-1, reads EPEVTQTPSHQVTQMGQEVILRCVPISNHLYFYWYRQILGQKVEFLVSFYNNEISEKSEIFDDQFSVERPDGSNFTLKIRSTKLEDSAMYFCASSEGTPEAFFGQGTRLTVV.